The 17 T cell receptor beta chains below were found in one sample sequenced in a study of graft-versus-host responses after intestinal transplantation. Using immunoSEQ multiplex PCR, the repertoire was profiled, and TCRdb retains in-frame clones only, with some absent. The sample contains about 50,000 clones, nearly 95% of which appear only once. The antigens of these receptors remain unknown. This specimen was unstimulated CD4+ T cells sorted from spleen or lymph node cells, taken before transplant. These receptors all stem from a human donor who was the organ donor for an intestinal transplant.

The chain is built from TRBV6-5 and TRBJ2-7; TRBD1 matches 8 bases. Looked up from germline, CDR1 is MNHEY and CDR2 is SVGAGI. The length of the CDR3 is 14 residues. After removal of 7 bases from V and 6 bases from J, the junction contained 11 bases not matched to a gene. The CDR3 DNA reads as TGTGCCAGCAAAGAATGGACAGGGCGGGGCGAGCAGTACTTC. It encodes CASKEWTGRGEQYF.

Here the CDR3 DNA reads TGTGCCAGCTCACCAGTACAGGGGAACACTGAAGCTTTCTTT. Its translation: CASSPVQGNTEAFF. The V and J genes are TRBV18 and TRBJ1-1; D is possibly TRBD1 (6 bases). Trimming stripped 2 bases from V and 1 base from J, with 8 bases between. The CDR3 has 14 residues. CDR1 is KGHSH and CDR2 is LQKENI in the germline V gene.

The chain combines TRBV7-2 with TRBJ2-1; 7 bases match TRBD2. The CDR3 runs to 14 residues. Germline lookup yields CDR1 SGHTA and CDR2 FQGNSA. Trimming at V came to 0 bases and at J to 6 bases, leaving 2 bases not matched to a gene. The CDR3 DNA is TGTGCCAGCAGCTTAGCGGGAGGGCCCAATGAGCAGTTCTTC. As protein: CASSLAGGPNEQFF.

The rearrangement joins TRBV6-6 to TRBJ1-2; 7 bases match TRBD1. The V and J ends lost 6 bases and 8 bases, in that order; junction bases with no gene match: 6. Looked up from germline, CDR1 is MNHNY and CDR2 is SVGAGI (reference sequence). CDR3 length: 12 amino acids. The CDR3 loop reads CASSTTGLGYTF. DNA for the CDR3: TGTGCCAGCAGCACGACAGGGCTCGGCTACACCTTC.

The CDR3 region is CASSLHGQGGETQYF. The CDR3 coding sequence is TGTGCCAGCAGCCTTCACGGACAGGGTGGAGAGACCCAGTACTTC. V is TRBV7-2 and J is TRBJ2-5; 8 bases align to TRBD1. V shed 5 bases, J shed 4 bases, and the junction held 9 bases outside the gene matches. The germline CDR1 and CDR2 sequences are SGHTA and FQGNSA. The CDR3 is made up of 15 amino acids. The complete variable domain, with remaining parts taken from reference TRBV7-2 and TRBJ2-5, reads GAGVSQSPSNKVTEKGKDVELRCDPISGHTALYWYRQSLGQGLEFLIYFQGNSAPDKSGLPSDRFSAERTGGSVSTLTIQRTQQEDSAVYLCASSLHGQGGETQYFGPGTRLLVL.

This sequence joins TRBV4-1 and TRBJ2-7; no clear D gene. CDR3 length equals 14 residues. The germline V gene has CDR1 MGHRA and CDR2 YSYEKL. Trimming took 1 base from V and 0 from J, leaving 7 bases between them. CDR3 in amino acids: CASSQGDNSYEQYF. The CDR3 nucleotides are TGCGCCAGCAGCCAAGGAGACAACTCCTACGAGCAGTACTTC.

The V call is TRBV7-3, the J call TRBJ2-7; D uncertain. The CDR3 has 13 residues. The germline V gene encodes CDR1 SGHTA and CDR2 FQGTGA. V lost 2 bases and J 1 base, leaving 6 bases between the germline ends. The CDR3 sequence is CASSLELSYEQYF. CDR3 nucleotide sequence: TGTGCCAGCAGCTTAGAGTTGTCCTACGAGCAGTACTTC.

This clone has only one observation. The gene calls are TRBV19 and TRBJ2-3, with TRBD2 identical over 11 bases. This CDR3 is built from 16 residues. Germline CDR1 is LNHDA and CDR2 is SQIVND (reference sequence). The V segment lost 4 bases and the J segment 2 bases; nucleotides outside the gene matches: 5. CDR3 residues: CASSTTSGRPTDTQYF. The CDR3 region has the DNA TGTGCCAGTAGTACAACTAGCGGGAGACCCACAGATACGCAGTATTTT.

There are a few counts of this clone. The chain has TRBV7-3 and TRBJ2-2; a possible D gene is TRBD1 (5 bases). V lost 5 bases and J lost 2, with 9 bases in between. The CDR3 is 14 residues long. Germline values: CDR1 SGHTA, CDR2 FQGTGA. CDR3 sequence (DNA): TGTGCCAGCAGCCTGACAGTTAACACCGGGGAGCTGTTTTTT. Protein sequence: CASSLTVNTGELFF.

The CDR3 DNA sequence: TGTGCCAGCAGTCCTCGCGGAGGGCCCACCTACGAGCAGTACTTC. It is translated as CASSPRGGPTYEQYF. V is TRBV28 and J is TRBJ2-7, with D maybe TRBD2 (6 bases). This CDR3 is 15 amino acids long. V was cut by 5 bases and J by 2 bases, with 16 bases left in between. Germline V gene lookup returns CDR1 MDHEN and CDR2 SYDVKM.

The V call is TRBV2, the J call TRBJ2-5; 7 bases fit TRBD1. The CDR3 sequence is 13 residues long. V dropped 6 bases and J dropped 6; count of bases not matched to a gene: 7. Looked up from germline, CDR1 is SNHLY and CDR2 is FYNNEI. The DNA for the CDR3 is TGTGCCAGCAGCGTGACAGGGTTCCAGACCCAGTACTTC. It is translated as CASSVTGFQTQYF.

This chain connects TRBV6-5 to TRBJ1-1; D possibly corresponds to TRBD1 (5 bases). The CDR3 is 13 residues long. Germline CDR1 MNHEY, CDR2 SVGAGI. The V end lost 8 bases, the J end lost 4 bases, and 14 bases lay between the germline ends. This CDR3 reads CASFMTGGTEAFF. The DNA of the CDR3 is TGTGCCAGCTTTATGACGGGGGGCACTGAAGCTTTCTTT.

The chain joins TRBV27 to TRBJ2-2; the match to TRBD1 covers 7 bases. V shed 5 bases and J 7 bases; nucleotides not matched to a gene: 22. Per germline, CDR1 MNHEY and CDR2 SMNVEV (reference sequence). The CDR3 contains 19 residues. CDR3 loop: CASSLSAFSYRGTGGELFF. CDR3 in DNA: TGTGCCAGCAGTCTCTCAGCCTTCTCCTACAGGGGAACTGGCGGGGAGCTGTTTTTT.

The chain combines TRBV2 with TRBJ1-1; no clear D gene. CDR1 is SNHLY, CDR2 FYNNEI, per germline. The CDR3 sequence is 12 residues long. Trimming removed 6 bases at V and 3 bases at J, with 8 bases between. The CDR3 DNA reads TGTGCCAGCAGGGCAGGCCACACTGAAGCTTTCTTT. Translated, it gives CASRAGHTEAFF.

This chain connects TRBV6-1 to TRBJ2-3; tentatively, D is TRBD1 or TRBD2 (5 bases each). The CDR3 length is 14 residues. CDR1 and CDR2 from the germline V gene are MNHNS and SASEGT. Trimming stripped 3 bases from V and 2 bases from J, with 9 bases between. DNA for the CDR3: TGTGCCAGCAGTGAGTGGGGGACCACAGATACGCAGTATTTT. It specifies CASSEWGTTDTQYF.

This clone was seen a single time. The CDR3 DNA is TGTGCCAGCAGCCCTGCCGGGACAGGGGATTCCGGGGAGCTGTTTTTT. Protein: CASSPAGTGDSGELFF. The chain has TRBV4-2 and TRBJ2-2; 10 bases are a match to TRBD1. Germline V gives CDR1 LGHNA, CDR2 YNFKEQ. V shed 4 bases and J 6 bases; nucleotides not matched to a gene: 8. The length of the CDR3 is 16 residues.

The rearrangement joins TRBV20-1 to TRBJ2-1; tentative D call: TRBD2 (5 bases). The CDR3 contains 10 residues. Germline lookup yields CDR1 DFQATT and CDR2 SNEGSKA (reference sequence). V lost 3 bases and J lost 9, with 6 bases in between. CDR3 bases: TGCAGTGCTAGTGGAGGTGAGCAGTTCTTC. It is translated as CSASGGEQFF.